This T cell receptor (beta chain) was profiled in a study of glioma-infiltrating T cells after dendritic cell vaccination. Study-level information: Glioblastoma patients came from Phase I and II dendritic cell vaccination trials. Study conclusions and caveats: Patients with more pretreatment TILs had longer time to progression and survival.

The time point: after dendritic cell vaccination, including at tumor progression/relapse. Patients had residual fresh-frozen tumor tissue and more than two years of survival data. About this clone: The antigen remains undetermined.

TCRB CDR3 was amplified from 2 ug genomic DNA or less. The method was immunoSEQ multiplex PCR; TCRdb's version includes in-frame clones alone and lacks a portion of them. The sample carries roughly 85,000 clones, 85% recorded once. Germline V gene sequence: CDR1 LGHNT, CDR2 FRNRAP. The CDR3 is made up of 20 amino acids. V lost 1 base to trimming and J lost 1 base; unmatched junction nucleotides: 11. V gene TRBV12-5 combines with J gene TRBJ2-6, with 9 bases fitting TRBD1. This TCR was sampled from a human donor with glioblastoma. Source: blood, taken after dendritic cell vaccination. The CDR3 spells CASGLADGQGRRSGANVLTF. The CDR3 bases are TGTGCTAGTGGTTTGGCTGACGGACAGGGGCGTCGGTCTGGGGCCAACGTCCTGACTTTC.